This TCR beta chain was identified in a study of T cell responses to AZD1222 COVID-19 vaccine. General observations from the study: Across spike, vaccine-associated CD4 TCRs were found, dominant at 160-218 and 743-854. Repertoire sampling was restricted to post-peak T cell response timepoints. A rise in Spike-specific TCR breadth and depth followed two AZD1222 doses.

In the case of this clone: Its antigen is still unknown.

J gave up 3 bases and V 1 base, and 12 bases lay outside the gene matches. This CDR3 contains 18 residues. CDR1 is LGHNT, CDR2 FRNRAP, per germline. Clones were read by immunoSEQ multiplex PCR, and TCRdb kept only the in-frame ones, dropping some. The sample has under 150,000 clones; 93% are singletons. This clonotype originated in an adult in good health. Source: peripheral blood, taken on day 0 of AZD1222 vaccination. The chain carries TRBV12-5 and TRBJ2-1; 7 bases line up with TRBD1. The CDR3 bases are TGTGCTAGTGGTTTGGCGCCCGGGGACAGCTTAATCTACAATGAGCAGTTCTTC. Translated, it gives CASGLAPGDSLIYNEQFF.